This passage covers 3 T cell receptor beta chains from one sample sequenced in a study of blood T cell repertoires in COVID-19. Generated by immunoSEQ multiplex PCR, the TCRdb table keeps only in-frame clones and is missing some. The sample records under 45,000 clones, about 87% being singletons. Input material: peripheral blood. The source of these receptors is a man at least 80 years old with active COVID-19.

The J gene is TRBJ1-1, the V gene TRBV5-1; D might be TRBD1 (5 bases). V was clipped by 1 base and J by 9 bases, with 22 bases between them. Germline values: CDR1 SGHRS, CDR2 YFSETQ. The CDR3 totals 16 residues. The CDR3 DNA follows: TGCGCCAGCAGCTTGCTGGTGGACACAGGAGCCCAAAAAGCTTTCTTT. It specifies CASSLLVDTGAQKAFF. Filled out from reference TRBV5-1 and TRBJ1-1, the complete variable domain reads KAGVTQTPRYLIKTRGQQVTLSCSPISGHRSVSWYQQTPGQGLQFLFEYFSETQRNKGNFPGRFSGRQFSNSRSEMNVSTLELGDSALYLCASSLLVDTGAQKAFFGQGTRLTVV.

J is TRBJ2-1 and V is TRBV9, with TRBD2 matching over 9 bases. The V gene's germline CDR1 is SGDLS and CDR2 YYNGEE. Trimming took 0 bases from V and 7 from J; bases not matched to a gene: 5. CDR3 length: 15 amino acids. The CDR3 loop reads CASSVGLAARNEQFF. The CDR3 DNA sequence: TGTGCCAGCAGCGTAGGACTAGCGGCGCGAAATGAGCAGTTCTTC.

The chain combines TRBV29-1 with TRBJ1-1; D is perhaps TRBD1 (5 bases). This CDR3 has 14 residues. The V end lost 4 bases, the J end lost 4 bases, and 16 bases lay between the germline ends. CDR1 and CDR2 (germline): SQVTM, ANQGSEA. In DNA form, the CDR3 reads TGCAGCGTTGTGTCAGGGATAGGTGGCACTGAAGCTTTCTTT. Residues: CSVVSGIGGTEAFF. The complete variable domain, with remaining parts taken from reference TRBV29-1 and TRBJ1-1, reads SAVISQKPSRDICQRGTSLTIQCQVDSQVTMMFWYRQQPGQSLTLIATANQGSEATYESGFVIDKFPISRPNLTFSTLTVSNMSPEDSSIYLCSVVSGIGGTEAFFGQGTRLTVV.